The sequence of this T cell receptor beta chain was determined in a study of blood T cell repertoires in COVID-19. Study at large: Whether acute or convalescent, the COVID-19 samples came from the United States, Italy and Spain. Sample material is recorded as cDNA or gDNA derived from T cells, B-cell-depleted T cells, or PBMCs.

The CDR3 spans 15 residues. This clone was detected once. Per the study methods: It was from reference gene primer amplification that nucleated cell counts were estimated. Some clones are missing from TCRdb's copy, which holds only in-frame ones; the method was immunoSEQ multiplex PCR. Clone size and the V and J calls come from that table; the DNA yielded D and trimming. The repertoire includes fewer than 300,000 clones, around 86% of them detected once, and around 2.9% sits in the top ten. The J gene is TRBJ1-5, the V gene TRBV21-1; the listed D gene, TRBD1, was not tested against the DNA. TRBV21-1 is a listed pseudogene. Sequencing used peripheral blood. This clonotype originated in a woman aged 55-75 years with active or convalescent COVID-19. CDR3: CASSKRGQDHQPQHF. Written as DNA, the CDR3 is TGTGCCAGCAGCAAAAGGGGGCAGGACCATCAGCCCCAGCATTTT.